This T cell receptor (beta chain) was sequenced during a study of blood T cell repertoires in COVID-19. The wider study: PBMCs, B-cell-depleted T cells, or T cells were the source of the cDNA or gDNA that made up the material.

Per the original data handling: Amplification from reference gene primers served as the basis for estimated nucleated cell counts. Method: immunoSEQ multiplex PCR; TCRdb's copy keeps in-frame clones and lacks some. D and trimming were read from the DNA, whereas the V and J calls and clone size are those reported in that table. The data contain about 300,000 clones, roughly 89% of them singletons. Germline V gene lookup returns CDR1 SNHLY and CDR2 FYNNEI. V was trimmed by 4 bases and J by 5 bases, leaving 8 bases between them. The CDR3 consists of 12 residues. Patients from Seattle were sampled longitudinally, starting during active infection.

The genes are TRBV2 and TRBJ1-1; D is unresolved. Material for sequencing was peripheral blood. The TCR sequence derives from a woman younger than 45 with COVID-19, enrolled during active disease. The CDR3 sequence: CASSGARTEAFF. The CDR3 region has the DNA TGTGCCAGCAGTGGGGCCCGGACTGAAGCTTTCTTT.